This paragraph covers one T cell receptor (beta chain) sequence. The record originates from a study of shared T cell receptors in the human thymus. V shed 5 bases, J shed 7 bases, and the junction held 5 bases outside the gene matches. The CDR3 has 15 amino acids. Germline assignment: CDR1 SNHLY and CDR2 FYNNEI. The method was immunoSEQ multiplex PCR; TCRdb's version includes in-frame clones alone and lacks a portion of them. The sample has about 660,000 clones; around 89% are singletons. These data were also filed under a second study, of human thymus T cells. This second study says: Related research has reported that thymic repertoires overlap highly among unrelated individuals.

This clonotype was obtained from a boy less than two years old with a congenital heart defect. This chain uses TRBV2 with TRBJ2-1; 13 bases fit TRBD2. The sample comprised thymocytes. CDR3 loop: CASSRGTSGTNEQFF. CDR3 sequence (DNA): TGTGCCAGCAGTCGGGGGACTAGCGGGACGAATGAGCAGTTCTTC.